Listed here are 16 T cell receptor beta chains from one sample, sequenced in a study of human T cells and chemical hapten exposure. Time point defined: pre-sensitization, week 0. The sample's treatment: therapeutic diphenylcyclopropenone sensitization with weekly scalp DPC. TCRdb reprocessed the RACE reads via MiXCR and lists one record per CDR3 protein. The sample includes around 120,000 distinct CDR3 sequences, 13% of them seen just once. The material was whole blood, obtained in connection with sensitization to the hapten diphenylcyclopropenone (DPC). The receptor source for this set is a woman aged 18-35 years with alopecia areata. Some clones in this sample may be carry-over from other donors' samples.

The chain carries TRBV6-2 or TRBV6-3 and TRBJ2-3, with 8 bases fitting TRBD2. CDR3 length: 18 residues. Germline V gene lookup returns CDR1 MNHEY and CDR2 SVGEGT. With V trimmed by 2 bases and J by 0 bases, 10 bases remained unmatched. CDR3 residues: CASSYELAVTESTDTQYF. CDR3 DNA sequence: TGTGCCAGCAGTTACGAACTAGCGGTTACAGAAAGCACAGATACGCAGTATTTT.

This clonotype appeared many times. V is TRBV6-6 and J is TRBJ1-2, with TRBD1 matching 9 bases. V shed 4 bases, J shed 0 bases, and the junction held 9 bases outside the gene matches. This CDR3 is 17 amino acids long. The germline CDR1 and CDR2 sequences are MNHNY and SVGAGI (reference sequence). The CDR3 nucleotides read TGTGCCAGCAGTTGGGACAGGGCCGACCTTTCTAACTATGGCTACACCTTC. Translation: CASSWDRADLSNYGYTF.

The CDR3 protein is CASSLARGSYEQYF. In DNA form, the CDR3 reads TGTGCCAGCAGCTTAGCACGGGGGAGCTACGAGCAGTACTTC. The V and J genes are TRBV7-2 and TRBJ2-7; possible D gene TRBD2, 6 bases. The CDR3 is 14 residues long. The germline gives CDR1 SGHTA, CDR2 FQGNSA. Trimming shortened V by 0 bases and J by 3 bases, and 9 bases separated the two germline ends.

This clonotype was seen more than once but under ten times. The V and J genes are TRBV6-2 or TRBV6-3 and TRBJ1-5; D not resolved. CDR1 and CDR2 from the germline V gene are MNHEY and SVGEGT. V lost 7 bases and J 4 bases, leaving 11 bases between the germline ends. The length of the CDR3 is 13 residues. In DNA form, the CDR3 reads TGTGCCAGCACCCCGGGCGGAAATCAGCCCCAGCATTTT. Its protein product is CASTPGGNQPQHF.

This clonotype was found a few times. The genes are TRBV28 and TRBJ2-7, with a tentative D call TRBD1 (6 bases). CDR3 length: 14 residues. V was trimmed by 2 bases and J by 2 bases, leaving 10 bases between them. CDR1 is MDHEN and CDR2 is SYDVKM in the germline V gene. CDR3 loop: CASSLRDNPYEQYF. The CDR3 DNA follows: TGTGCCAGCAGTTTAAGGGACAATCCCTACGAGCAGTACTTC.

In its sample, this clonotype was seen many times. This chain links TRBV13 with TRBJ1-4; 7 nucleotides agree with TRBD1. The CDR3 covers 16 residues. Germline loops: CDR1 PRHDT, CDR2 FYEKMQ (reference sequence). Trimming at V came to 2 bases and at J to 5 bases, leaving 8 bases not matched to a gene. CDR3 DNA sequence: TGTGCCAGCAGCTTACGGGGGGGACAGATGAATGAAAAACTGTTTTTT. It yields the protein CASSLRGGQMNEKLFF.

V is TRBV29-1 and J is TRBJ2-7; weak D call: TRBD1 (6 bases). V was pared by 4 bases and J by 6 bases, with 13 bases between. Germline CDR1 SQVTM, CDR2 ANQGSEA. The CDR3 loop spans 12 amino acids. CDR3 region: CSVVSGVSEQYF. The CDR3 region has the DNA TGCAGCGTTGTGTCAGGGGTGAGCGAGCAGTACTTC.

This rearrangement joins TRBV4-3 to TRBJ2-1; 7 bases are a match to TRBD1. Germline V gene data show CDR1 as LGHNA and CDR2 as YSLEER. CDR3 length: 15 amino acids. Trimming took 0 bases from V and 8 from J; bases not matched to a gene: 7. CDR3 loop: CASSQDGQVEDEQFF. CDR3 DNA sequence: TGCGCCAGCAGCCAAGATGGACAGGTTGAAGATGAGCAGTTCTTC.

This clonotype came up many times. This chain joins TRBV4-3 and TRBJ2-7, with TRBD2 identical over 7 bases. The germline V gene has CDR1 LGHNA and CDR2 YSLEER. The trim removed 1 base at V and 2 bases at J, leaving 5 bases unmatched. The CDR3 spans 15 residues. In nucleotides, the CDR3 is TGCGCCAGCAGCCAAGTCCACGCGGGGGCCTACGAGCAGTACTTC. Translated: CASSQVHAGAYEQYF.

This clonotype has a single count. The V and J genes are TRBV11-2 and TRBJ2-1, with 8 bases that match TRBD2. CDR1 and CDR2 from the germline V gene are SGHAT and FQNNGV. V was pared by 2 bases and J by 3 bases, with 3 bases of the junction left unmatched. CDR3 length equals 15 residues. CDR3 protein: CASSLNSGDYNEQFF. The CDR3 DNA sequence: TGTGCCAGCAGCTTAAATAGCGGGGACTACAATGAGCAGTTCTTC.

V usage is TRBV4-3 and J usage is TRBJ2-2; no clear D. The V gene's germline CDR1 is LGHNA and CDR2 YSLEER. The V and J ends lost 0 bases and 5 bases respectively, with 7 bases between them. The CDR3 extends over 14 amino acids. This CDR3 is CASSQEIGTGELFF. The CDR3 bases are TGCGCCAGCAGCCAAGAGATAGGGACCGGGGAGCTGTTTTTT.

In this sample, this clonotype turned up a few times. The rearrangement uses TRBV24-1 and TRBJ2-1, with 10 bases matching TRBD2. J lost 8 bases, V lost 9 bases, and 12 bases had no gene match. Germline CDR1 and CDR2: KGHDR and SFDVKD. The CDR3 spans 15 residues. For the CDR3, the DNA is TGTGCCACCCAAGGGACTAGCGAGGCCTGGGATGAGCAGTTCTTC. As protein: CATQGTSEAWDEQFF.

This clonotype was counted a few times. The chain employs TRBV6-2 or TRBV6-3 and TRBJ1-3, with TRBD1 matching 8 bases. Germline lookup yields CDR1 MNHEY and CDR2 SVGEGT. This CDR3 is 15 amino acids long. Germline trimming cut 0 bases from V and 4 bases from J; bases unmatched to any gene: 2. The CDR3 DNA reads TGTGCCAGCAGTTACTCCAGGGGGCAAGGAAACACCATATATTTT. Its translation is CASSYSRGQGNTIYF.

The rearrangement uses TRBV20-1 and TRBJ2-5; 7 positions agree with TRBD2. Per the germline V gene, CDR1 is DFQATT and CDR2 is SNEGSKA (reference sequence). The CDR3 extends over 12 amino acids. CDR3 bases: TGCACTCTCAGGCGGGGGCAAGAGACCCAGTACTTC. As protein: CTLRRGQETQYF.

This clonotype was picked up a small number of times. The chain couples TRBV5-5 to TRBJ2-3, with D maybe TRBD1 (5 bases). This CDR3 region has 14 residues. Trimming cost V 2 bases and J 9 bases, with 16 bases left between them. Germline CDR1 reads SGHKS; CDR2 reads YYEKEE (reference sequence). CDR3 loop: CASSLLTVTPTQYF. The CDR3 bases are TGTGCCAGCAGCTTACTGACAGTCACGCCGACGCAGTATTTT. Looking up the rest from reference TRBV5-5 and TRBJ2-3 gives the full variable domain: DAGVTQSPTHLIKTRGQQVTLRCSPISGHKSVSWYQQVLGQGPQFIFQYYEKEERGRGNFPDRFSARQFPNYSSELNVNALLLGDSALYLCASSLLTVTPTQYFGPGTRLTVL.

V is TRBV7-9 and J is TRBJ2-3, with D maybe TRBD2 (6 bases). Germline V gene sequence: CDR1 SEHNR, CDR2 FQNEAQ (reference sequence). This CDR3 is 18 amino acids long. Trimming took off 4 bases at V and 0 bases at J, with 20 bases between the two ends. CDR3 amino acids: CASSSTITGESSTDTQYF. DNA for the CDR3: TGTGCCAGCAGCTCCACCATTACGGGGGAATCTAGCACAGATACGCAGTATTTT. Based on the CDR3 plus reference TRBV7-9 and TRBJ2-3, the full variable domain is DTGVSQNPRHKITKRGQNVTFRCDPISEHNRLYWYRQTLGQGPEFLTYFQNEAQLEKSRLLSDRFSAERPKGSFSTLEIQRTEQGDSAMYLCASSSTITGESSTDTQYFGPGTRLTVL.